The present entry profiles one TCR beta chain with its context. The antigen is unknown. Those donating, healthy Caucasian individuals from Russia, were aged about 6 to 100. Primed by a sample-barcoded 5' primer and a J-beta primer mix, a second PCR proceeded for about 7 to 11 cycles. TCRdb re-derived calls from the 5' RACE reads in MiXCR, one entry per CDR3 protein. Of 1.5 million to 1.9 million distinct CDR3 sequences in the sample, 35% to 45% are singletons; the top ten hold under 5%. This specimen comes from a study of blood T cells in healthy people across ages. Overall study results and limits: Long-lived donors carried more naive CD4+ cells and greater diversity than aged donors. Naive and antigen-experienced cells could not be conclusively compared, given unsorted PBMCs.

Sample: blood. The clonotype originates from a woman between 18 and 29 years old in good health.

Written as DNA, the CDR3 is TGTGCCAGCAGCCTGGGACAGACCTTAGCCAAAAACATTCAGTACTTC. It specifies CASSLGQTLAKNIQYF. V is TRBV9 and J is TRBJ2-4; TRBD1 agrees at 7 bases. V gave up 4 bases and J gave up 0 bases; unmatched junction bases: 7. Germline-derived CDR1 and CDR2 are SGDLS and YYNGEE. The CDR3 runs 16 residues.